This T cell receptor (beta chain) comes out of a study of cytomegalovirus exposure and HLA in healthy donors. The CDR3 extends over 15 amino acids. Germline V gives CDR1 LGHNT, CDR2 FRNRAP. The V end was cut by 6 bases, the J end by 2 bases, with 16 bases between. In the PCR, 60 Vbeta and 13 Jbeta primers were used. The repertoire was sequenced with immunoSEQ multiplex PCR; TCRdb's copy has only in-frame clones and lacks some. The sample contains about 160,000 clones, 82% of which appear only once. Worth noting for this clone: Its antigen is not identified.

General study findings and limits: Common viral pathogens were later found to be apparently linked to several of the most significant clusters. Later analysis associated a missense DCLRE1C variant with TCR beta V- and J-gene trimming.

The chain has TRBV12-5 and TRBJ1-1; unclear D gene. This TCR came from a girl between 10 and 17 years old in good health and CMV-seropositive. The sequencing input was PBMCs. CDR3 bases: TGTGCTAGTGGCCCCAAATTGGGGAGAAACACTGAAGCTTTCTTT. Its translation: CASGPKLGRNTEAFF.